This TCR beta chain was sequenced during a study of T-cell memory formation after mild COVID-19. The CDR3 loop spans 16 amino acids. Per the germline V gene, CDR1 is SGHVS and CDR2 is FNYEAQ. Trimming took 6 bases from V and 1 from J; bases not matched to a gene: 8. Each CDR3 protein is one row after TCRdb ran MiXCR on the 5' RACE reads. Of 280,000 or so distinct CDR3 sequences listed, approximately 19% were seen once; the top ten hold roughly 23%. The clonotype originates from a man aged 18 to 30 who had mild COVID-19 (a few samples of this study predate the infection). Cell type and time point are not known. This chain links TRBV7-6 with TRBJ2-5; 10 bases map to TRBD2. The sequenced material came from PBMCs or a T cell subset sorted from them (not recorded which). Here the CDR3 reads CASSQGLAGGQETQYF. CDR3 DNA sequence: TGTGCCAGCAGTCAAGGTTTAGCGGGGGGCCAAGAGACCCAGTACTTC.